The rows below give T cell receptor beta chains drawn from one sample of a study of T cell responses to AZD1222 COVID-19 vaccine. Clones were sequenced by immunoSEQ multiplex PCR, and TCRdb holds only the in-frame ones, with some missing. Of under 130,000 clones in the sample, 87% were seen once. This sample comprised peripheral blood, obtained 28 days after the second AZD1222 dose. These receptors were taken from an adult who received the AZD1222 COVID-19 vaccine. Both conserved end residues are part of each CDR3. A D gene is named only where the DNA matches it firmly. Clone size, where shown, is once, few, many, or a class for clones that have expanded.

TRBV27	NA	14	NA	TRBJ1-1	CASSFQTGYTEAFF	TGTGCCAGCAGCTTCCAAACAGGGTACACTGAAGCTTTCTTT
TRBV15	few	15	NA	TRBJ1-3	CATSRDRSSGNTIYF	TGTGCCACCAGCAGAGATCGGAGCTCTGGAAACACCATATATTTT
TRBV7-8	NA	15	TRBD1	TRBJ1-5	CASSLTGTGGQPQHF	TGTGCCAGCAGCTTAACCGGGACAGGGGGTCAGCCCCAGCATTTT
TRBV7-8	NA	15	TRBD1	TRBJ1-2	CASSYGQGVPYGYTF	TGTGCCAGCAGCTACGGACAGGGGGTACCTTATGGCTACACCTTC
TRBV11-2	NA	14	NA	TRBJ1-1	CASSLLGMNTEAFF	TGTGCCAGCAGCCTGCTAGGGATGAACACTGAAGCTTTCTTT
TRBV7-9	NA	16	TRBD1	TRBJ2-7	CASSITQGAAVYEQYF	TGTGCCAGCAGCATAACACAGGGGGCTGCAGTCTACGAGCAGTACTTC
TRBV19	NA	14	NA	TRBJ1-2	CASILTDSSNGYTF	TGTGCCAGTATCCTGACAGACAGTTCTAATGGCTACACCTTC
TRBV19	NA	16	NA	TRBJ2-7	CASSIAPGAGTYEQYF	TGTGCCAGTAGTATAGCCCCCGGGGCGGGAACGTACGAGCAGTACTTC
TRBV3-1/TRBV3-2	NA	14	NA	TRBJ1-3	CASSQQVSVNTIYF	TGTGCCAGCAGCCAACAGGTCAGCGTAAACACCATATATTTT
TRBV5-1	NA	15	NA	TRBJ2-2	CASSPGGLNTGELFF	TGCGCCAGCAGCCCGGGGGGCCTGAACACCGGGGAGCTGTTTTTT
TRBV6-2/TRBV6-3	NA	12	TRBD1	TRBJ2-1	CASSYHSGQGFF	TGTGCCAGCAGTTACCACTCGGGACAGGGGTTCTTC
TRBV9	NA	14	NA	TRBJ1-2	CASSVDFRWGGYTF	TGTGCCAGCAGCGTAGATTTCAGGTGGGGTGGCTACACCTTC
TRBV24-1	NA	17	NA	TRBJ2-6	CATSPGHLSSGANVLTF	TGTGCCACATCACCGGGACACCTGAGCTCTGGGGCCAACGTCCTGACTTTC
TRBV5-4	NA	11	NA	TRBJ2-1	CASSLIHEQFF	TGTGCCAGCAGCTTGATACATGAGCAGTTCTTC
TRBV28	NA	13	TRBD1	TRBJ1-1	CASTRTGTTEAFF	TGTGCCAGCACCCGGACAGGGACGACTGAAGCTTTCTTT
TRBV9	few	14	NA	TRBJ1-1	CASSVFRGDTEAFF	TGTGCCAGCAGCGTTTTTCGGGGCGACACTGAAGCTTTCTTT
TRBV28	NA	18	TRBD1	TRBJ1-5	CASSLHPLGQVSNQPQHF	TGTGCCAGCAGTTTGCACCCCTTAGGACAGGTTAGCAATCAGCCCCAGCATTTT
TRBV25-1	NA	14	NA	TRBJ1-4	CASTRANTNEKLFF	TGTGCCAGCACCAGGGCGAACACTAATGAAAAACTGTTTTTT
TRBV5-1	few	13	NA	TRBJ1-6	CASSLESNSPLHF	TGCGCCAGCAGCTTAGAGAGTAATTCACCCCTCCACTTT
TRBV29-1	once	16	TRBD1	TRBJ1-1	CSVMTGGWRSNTEAFF	TGCAGCGTCATGACAGGGGGCTGGAGGTCGAACACTGAAGCTTTCTTT
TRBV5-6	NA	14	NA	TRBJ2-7	CASSFRGASYEQYF	TGTGCCAGCAGCTTCCGCGGCGCATCCTACGAGCAGTACTTC
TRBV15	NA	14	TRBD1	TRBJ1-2	CATSRDREQGGYTF	TGTGCCACCAGCAGGGACAGGGAGCAGGGAGGCTACACCTTC
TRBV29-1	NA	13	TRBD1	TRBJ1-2	CSVGTGGYYGYTF	TGCAGCGTTGGGACAGGGGGGTACTATGGCTACACCTTC
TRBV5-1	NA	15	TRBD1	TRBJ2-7	CASSEPGTGVDEQYF	TGCGCCAGCAGCGAGCCGGGGACAGGGGTAGACGAGCAGTACTTC
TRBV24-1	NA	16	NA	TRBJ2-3	CATSKRGSSITDTQYF	TGTGCCACCAGCAAACGGGGGTCTAGTATAACAGATACGCAGTATTTT
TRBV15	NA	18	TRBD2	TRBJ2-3	CATSSEGVTSGTPDTQYF	TGTGCCACCAGCAGCGAGGGGGTGACTAGCGGGACCCCAGATACGCAGTATTTT
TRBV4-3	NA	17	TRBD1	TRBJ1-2	CASSQDWAGGPNYGYTF	TGCGCCAGCAGCCAAGATTGGGCAGGGGGCCCTAACTATGGCTACACCTTC
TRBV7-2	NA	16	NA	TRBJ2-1	CASSLRDLRTYNEQFF	TGTGCCAGCAGCCTCCGGGACCTCCGAACGTACAATGAGCAGTTCTTC
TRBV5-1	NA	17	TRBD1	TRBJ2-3	CASSLVPSEGQGDTQYF	TGCGCCAGCAGCTTGGTCCCCAGTGAGGGACAGGGAGATACGCAGTATTTT
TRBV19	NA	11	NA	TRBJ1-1	CASRRSTEAFF	TGTGCCAGTAGAAGAAGCACTGAAGCTTTCTTT
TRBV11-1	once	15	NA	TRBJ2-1	CASSPLAGSYNEQFF	TGTGCCAGCAGTCCTCTGGCGGGATCCTACAATGAGCAGTTCTTC
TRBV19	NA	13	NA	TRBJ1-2	CASSIGRDDGYTF	TGTGCCAGTAGTATTGGCAGGGATGATGGCTACACCTTC
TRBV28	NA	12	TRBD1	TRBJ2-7	CASSFTFTGEYF	TGTGCCAGCAGTTTCACTTTTACAGGGGAGTACTTC
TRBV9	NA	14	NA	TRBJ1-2	CASSVAVQSYGYTF	TGTGCCAGCAGCGTAGCTGTACAGAGCTATGGCTACACCTTC
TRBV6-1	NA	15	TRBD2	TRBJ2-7	CASSEVAGAQHEQYF	TGTGCCAGCAGTGAAGTAGCGGGAGCTCAGCACGAGCAGTACTTC
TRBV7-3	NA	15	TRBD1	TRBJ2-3	CASSPQGASTDTQYF	TGTGCCAGCAGCCCCCAGGGGGCGAGCACAGATACGCAGTATTTT
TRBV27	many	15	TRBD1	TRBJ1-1	CASTPLTGGNTEAFF	TGTGCCAGCACTCCCCTTACAGGGGGGAACACTGAAGCTTTCTTT
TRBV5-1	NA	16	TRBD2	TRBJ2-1	CASSLVSGRGDNEQFF	TGCGCCAGCAGCTTGGTTAGCGGGAGAGGCGACAATGAGCAGTTCTTC
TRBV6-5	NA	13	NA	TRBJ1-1	CASSYRADTEAFF	TGTGCCAGCAGTTACAGGGCAGATACTGAAGCTTTCTTT
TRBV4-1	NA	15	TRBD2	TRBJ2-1	CASSIRLAGGNEQFF	TGCGCCAGCAGCATACGACTAGCGGGGGGCAATGAGCAGTTCTTC
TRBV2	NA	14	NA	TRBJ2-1	CASKVENNYNEQFF	TGTGCCAGCAAAGTGGAGAACAATTACAATGAGCAGTTCTTC
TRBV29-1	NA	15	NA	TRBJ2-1	CSVEVRGSSYNEQFF	TGCAGCGTTGAAGTCAGGGGTAGCTCCTACAATGAGCAGTTCTTC
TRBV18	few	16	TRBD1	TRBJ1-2	CASSPAEQGRNVGYTF	TGTGCCAGCTCACCAGCGGAACAGGGGCGAAATGTTGGCTACACCTTC
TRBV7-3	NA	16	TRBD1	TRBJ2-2	CASSYIGTGVAGELFF	TGTGCCAGCAGCTACATAGGGACAGGGGTGGCCGGGGAGCTGTTTTTT
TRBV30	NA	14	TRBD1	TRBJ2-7	CAWSGGQGPYEQYF	TGTGCCTGGAGTGGGGGACAGGGTCCCTACGAGCAGTACTTC
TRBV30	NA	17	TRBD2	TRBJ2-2	CAWSVLRAGGRSGELFF	TGTGCCTGGAGTGTACTTAGGGCGGGAGGGCGATCAGGGGAGCTGTTTTTT
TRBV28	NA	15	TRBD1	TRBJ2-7	CASSSPRDRTYEQYF	TGTGCCAGCAGTTCACCACGGGACAGAACCTACGAGCAGTACTTC
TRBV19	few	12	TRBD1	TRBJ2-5	CASKRQGETQYF	TGTGCCAGTAAGAGACAGGGGGAGACCCAGTACTTC
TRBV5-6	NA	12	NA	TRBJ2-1	CASSFRVNEQFF	TGTGCCAGCAGCTTCAGGGTCAATGAGCAGTTCTTC
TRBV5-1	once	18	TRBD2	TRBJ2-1	CASSFIGTSGRAGDEQFF	TGCGCCAGCAGCTTTATAGGGACTAGCGGGAGGGCCGGGGATGAGCAGTTCTTC
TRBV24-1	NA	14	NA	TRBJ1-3	CATSDATRENTIYF	TGTGCCACCAGTGATGCTACCCGGGAAAACACCATATATTTT
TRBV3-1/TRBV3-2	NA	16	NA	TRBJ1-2	CASSHPTTGAPYGYTF	TGTGCCAGCAGCCATCCGACTACGGGGGCCCCCTATGGCTACACCTTC
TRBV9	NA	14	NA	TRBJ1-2	CASSKRTGTWGYTF	TGTGCCAGCAGCAAGAGGACGGGTACGTGGGGCTACACCTTC
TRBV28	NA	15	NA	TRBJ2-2	CASSLIGQNTGELFF	TGTGCCAGCAGTTTAATCGGACAGAACACCGGGGAGCTGTTTTTT
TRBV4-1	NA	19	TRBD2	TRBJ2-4	CASSQDDGGRASPKNIQYF	TGCGCCAGCAGCCAAGATGACGGCGGGAGGGCCTCACCCAAAAACATTCAGTACTTC
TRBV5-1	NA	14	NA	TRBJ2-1	CASSWDARNNEQFF	TGCGCCAGCAGCTGGGACGCACGTAACAATGAGCAGTTCTTC
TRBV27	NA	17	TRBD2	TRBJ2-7	CASSLISGRANLYEQYF	TGTGCCAGCAGTTTGATTAGCGGGAGGGCCAATTTGTACGAGCAGTACTTC
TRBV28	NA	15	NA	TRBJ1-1	CASITVRDKNTEAFF	TGTGCCAGCATCACTGTCCGGGATAAGAACACTGAAGCTTTCTTT